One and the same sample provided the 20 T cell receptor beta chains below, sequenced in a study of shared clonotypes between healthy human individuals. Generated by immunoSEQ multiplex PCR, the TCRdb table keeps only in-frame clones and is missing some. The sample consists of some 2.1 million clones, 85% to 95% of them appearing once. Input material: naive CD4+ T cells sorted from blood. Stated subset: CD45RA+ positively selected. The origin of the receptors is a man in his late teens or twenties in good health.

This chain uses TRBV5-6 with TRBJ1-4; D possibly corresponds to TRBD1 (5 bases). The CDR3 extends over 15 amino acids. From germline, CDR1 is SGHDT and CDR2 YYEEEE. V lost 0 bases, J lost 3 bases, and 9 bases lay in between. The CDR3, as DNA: TGTGCCAGCAGCTTGGCAGGGTTGGCTAATGAAAAACTGTTTTTT. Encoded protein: CASSLAGLANEKLFF.

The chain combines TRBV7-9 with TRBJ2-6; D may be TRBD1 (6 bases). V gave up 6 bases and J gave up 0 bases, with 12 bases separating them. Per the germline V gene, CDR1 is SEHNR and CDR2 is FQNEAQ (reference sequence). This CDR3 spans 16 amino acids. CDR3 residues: CASSLTGNSGANVLTF. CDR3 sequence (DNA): TGTGCCAGCAGTTTAACAGGGAACTCTGGGGCCAACGTCCTGACTTTC.

DNA of the CDR3: TGTGCCAGCAGCTTGGGGGAGCACGAGCAGTACTTC. This translates into CASSLGEHEQYF. The chain couples TRBV5-4 to TRBJ2-7; D possibly corresponds to TRBD2 (5 bases). Trimming pared 0 bases from V and 5 bases from J, leaving 6 bases between. CDR1 and CDR2 from the germline V gene are SGHNT and YYREEE (reference sequence). The CDR3 length is 12 residues. Complete variable domain (other parts from reference TRBV5-4 and TRBJ2-7): ETGVTQSPTHLIKTRGQQVTLRCSSQSGHNTVSWYQQALGQGPQFIFQYYREEENGRGNFPPRFSGLQFPNYSSELNVNALELDDSALYLCASSLGEHEQYFGPGTRLTVT.

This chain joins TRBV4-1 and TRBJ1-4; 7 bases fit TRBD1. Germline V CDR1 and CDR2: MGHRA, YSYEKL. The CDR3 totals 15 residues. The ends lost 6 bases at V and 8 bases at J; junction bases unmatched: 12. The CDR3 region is CASSPGTAGGEKLFF. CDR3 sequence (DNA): TGCGCCAGCAGTCCGGGGACAGCGGGAGGGGAAAAACTGTTTTTT.

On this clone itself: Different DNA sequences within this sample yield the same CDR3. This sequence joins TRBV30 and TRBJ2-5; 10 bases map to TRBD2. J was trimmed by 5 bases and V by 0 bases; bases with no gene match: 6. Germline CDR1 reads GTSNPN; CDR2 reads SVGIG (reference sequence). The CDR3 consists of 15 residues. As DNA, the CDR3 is TGTGCCTGGAGTGTAGCGGGAGGGCCTCAGGAGACCCAGTACTTC. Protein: CAWSVAGGPQETQYF. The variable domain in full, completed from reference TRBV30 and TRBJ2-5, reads SQTIHQWPATLVQPVGSPLSLECTVEGTSNPNLYWYRQAAGRGLQLLFYSVGIGQISSEVPQNLSASRPQDRQFILSSKKLLLSDSGFYLCAWSVAGGPQETQYFGPGTRLLVL.

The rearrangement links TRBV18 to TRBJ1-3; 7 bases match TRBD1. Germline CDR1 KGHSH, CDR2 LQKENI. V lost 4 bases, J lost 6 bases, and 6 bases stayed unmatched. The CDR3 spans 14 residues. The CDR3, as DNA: TGTGCCAGCTCACGGCAGGGGGACAAAAACACCATATATTTT. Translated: CASSRQGDKNTIYF.

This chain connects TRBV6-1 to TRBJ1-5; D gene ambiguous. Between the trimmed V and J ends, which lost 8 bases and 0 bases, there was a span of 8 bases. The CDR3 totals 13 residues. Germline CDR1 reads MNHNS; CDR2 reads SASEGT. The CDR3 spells CASQHSSNQPQHF. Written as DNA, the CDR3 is TGTGCCAGCCAACATAGTAGCAATCAGCCCCAGCATTTT.

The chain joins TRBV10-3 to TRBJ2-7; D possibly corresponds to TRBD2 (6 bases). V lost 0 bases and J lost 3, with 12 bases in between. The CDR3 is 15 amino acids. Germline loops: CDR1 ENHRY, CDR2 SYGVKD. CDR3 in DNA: TGTGCCATCAGTGAGTCGCGGGGCACGGGCTACGAGCAGTACTTC. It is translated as CAISESRGTGYEQYF.

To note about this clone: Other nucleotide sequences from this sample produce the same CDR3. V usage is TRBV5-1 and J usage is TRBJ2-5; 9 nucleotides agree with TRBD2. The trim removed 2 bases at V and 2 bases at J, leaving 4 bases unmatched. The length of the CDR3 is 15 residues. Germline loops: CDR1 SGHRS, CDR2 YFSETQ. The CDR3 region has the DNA TGCGCCAGCAGCTTATCGAGCGGGGGGCAAGAGACCCAGTACTTC. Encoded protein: CASSLSSGGQETQYF.

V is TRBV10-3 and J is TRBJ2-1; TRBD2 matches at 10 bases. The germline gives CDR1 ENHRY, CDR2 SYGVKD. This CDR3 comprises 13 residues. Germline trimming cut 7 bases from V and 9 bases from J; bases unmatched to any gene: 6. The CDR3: CAIKPAGGGEQFF. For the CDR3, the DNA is TGTGCCATCAAGCCAGCGGGAGGGGGTGAGCAGTTCTTC.

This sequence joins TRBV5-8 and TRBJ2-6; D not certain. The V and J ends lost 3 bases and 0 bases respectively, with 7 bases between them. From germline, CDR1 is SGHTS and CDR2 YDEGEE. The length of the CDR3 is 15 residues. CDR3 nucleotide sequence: TGTGCCAGCAGCTCTTACAACTCTGGGGCCAACGTCCTGACTTTC. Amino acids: CASSSYNSGANVLTF.

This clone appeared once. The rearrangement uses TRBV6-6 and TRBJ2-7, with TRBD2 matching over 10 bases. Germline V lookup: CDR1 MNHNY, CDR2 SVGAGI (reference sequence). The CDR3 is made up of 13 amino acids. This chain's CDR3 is CPRASGSWYEQYF. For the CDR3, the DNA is TGTCCCCGGGCTAGCGGGAGTTGGTACGAGCAGTACTTC.

CDR3 nucleotide sequence: TGTGCCAGCAGCCTTTACAGGGGGGGCGAGCAGTACTTC. Its translation: CASSLYRGGEQYF. The V call is TRBV5-4, the J call TRBJ2-7; the D gene is possibly TRBD1 (8 bases). In germline, CDR1 is SGHNT, CDR2 YYREEE (reference sequence). The germline V and J ends were trimmed by 4 bases and 6 bases, with 14 bases remaining between them. This CDR3 has 13 residues.

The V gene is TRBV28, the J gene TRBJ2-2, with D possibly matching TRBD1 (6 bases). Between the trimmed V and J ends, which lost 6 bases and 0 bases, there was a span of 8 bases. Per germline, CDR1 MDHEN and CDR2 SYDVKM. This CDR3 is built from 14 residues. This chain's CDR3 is CASRNRANTGELFF. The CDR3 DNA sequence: TGTGCCAGCAGGAACAGGGCGAACACCGGGGAGCTGTTTTTT.

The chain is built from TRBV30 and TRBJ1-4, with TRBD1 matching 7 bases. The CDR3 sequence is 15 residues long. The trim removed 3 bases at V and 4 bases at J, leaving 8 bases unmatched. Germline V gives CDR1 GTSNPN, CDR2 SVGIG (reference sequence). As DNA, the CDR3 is TGTGCCTGGAGCCGAACGGGGACAGTTAATGAAAAACTGTTTTTT. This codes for CAWSRTGTVNEKLFF. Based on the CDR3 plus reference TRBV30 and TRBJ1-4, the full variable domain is SQTIHQWPATLVQPVGSPLSLECTVEGTSNPNLYWYRQAAGRGLQLLFYSVGIGQISSEVPQNLSASRPQDRQFILSSKKLLLSDSGFYLCAWSRTGTVNEKLFFGSGTQLSVL.

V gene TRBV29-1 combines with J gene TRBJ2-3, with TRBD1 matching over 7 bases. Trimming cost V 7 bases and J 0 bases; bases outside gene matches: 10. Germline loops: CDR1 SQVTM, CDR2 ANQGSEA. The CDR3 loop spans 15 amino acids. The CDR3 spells CSAVRQGPSTDTQYF. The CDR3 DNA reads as TGCAGCGCGGTACGACAGGGCCCTAGCACAGATACGCAGTATTTT.

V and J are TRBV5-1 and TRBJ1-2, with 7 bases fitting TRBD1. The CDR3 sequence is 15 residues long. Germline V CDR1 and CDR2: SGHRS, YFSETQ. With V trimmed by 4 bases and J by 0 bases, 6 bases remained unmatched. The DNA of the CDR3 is TGCGCCAGCAGCAAAGGGACAGCCCCTAACTATGGCTACACCTTC. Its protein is CASSKGTAPNYGYTF.

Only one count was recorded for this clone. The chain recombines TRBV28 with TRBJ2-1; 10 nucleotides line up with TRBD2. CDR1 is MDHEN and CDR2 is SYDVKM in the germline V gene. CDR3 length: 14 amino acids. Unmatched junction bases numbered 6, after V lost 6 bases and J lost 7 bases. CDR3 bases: TGTGCCAGCAGATTAGCGGGGGGCCTTAATGAGCAGTTCTTC. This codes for CASRLAGGLNEQFF.

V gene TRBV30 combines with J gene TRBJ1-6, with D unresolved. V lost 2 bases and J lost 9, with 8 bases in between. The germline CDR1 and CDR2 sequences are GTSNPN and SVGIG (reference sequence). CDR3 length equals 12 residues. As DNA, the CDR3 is TGTGCCTGGAGTACGTCTGGTTCACCCCTCCACTTT. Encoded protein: CAWSTSGSPLHF.

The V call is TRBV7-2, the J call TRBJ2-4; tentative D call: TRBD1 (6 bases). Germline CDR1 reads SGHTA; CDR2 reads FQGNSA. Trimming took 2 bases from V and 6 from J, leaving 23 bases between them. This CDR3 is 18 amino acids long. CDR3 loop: CASSLNPFGLKTGNIQYF. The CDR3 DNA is TGTGCCAGCAGCTTAAACCCCTTCGGTCTTAAGACAGGAAACATTCAGTACTTC.